These T cell receptor beta chains were read from a single sample in a study of blood T cell repertoires in COVID-19. Profiled with immunoSEQ multiplex PCR; TCRdb holds only in-frame clones, not every one. The sample has 200,000 to 250,000 clones; about 86% are singletons. Sequencing was performed on PBMCs or T cells enriched from blood (not recorded which). The receptors originated from a woman in her fifties or sixties with acute COVID-19. The CDR3 runs from the conserved cysteine through the conserved F or W. The D gene is left open where the match is weak. A clone size is listed for some rows: how often the clone was seen (once, few, many), or a class if it is expanded.

>TRBJ1-2|-|-|TRBV29-1
CSVLSAAGVNGYTF
TGCAGCGTCCTCTCAGCTGCGGGGGTGAATGGCTACACCTTC
>TRBJ2-1|-|TRBD2|TRBV27
CASKVGRGVGNEQFF
TGTGCCAGCAAAGTGGGTCGGGGGGTTGGTAACGAGCAGTTCTTC
>TRBJ1-2|-|TRBD1|TRBV24-1
CATRDRKGYGYTF
TGTGCCACTCGGGACAGAAAGGGTTATGGCTACACCTTC
>TRBJ2-7|-|-|TRBV18
CASSPNWASVSYEQYF
TGTGCCAGCTCACCGAATTGGGCTAGCGTATCCTACGAGCAGTACTTC
>TRBJ2-3|-|TRBD2|TRBV7-2
CASSLGTSGSSTDTQYF
TGTGCCAGCAGCTTAGGGACTAGCGGCTCTAGCACAGATACGCAGTATTTT
>TRBJ1-4|many|-|TRBV7-8
CASSPRMVRTTNEKLFF
TGTGCCAGCAGCCCTAGGATGGTCCGTACAACTAATGAAAAACTGTTTTTT
>TRBJ2-2|-|TRBD1|TRBV6-2/TRBV6-3
CASSAGQGLTGELFF
TGTGCCAGCAGTGCAGGACAGGGGTTGACCGGGGAGCTGTTTTTT
>TRBJ2-7|-|TRBD2|TRBV12-3/TRBV12-4
CASSSGGGGSQYF
TGTGCCAGCAGTTCTGGCGGGGGGGGATCGCAGTACTTC
>TRBJ1-6|-|-|TRBV18
CASSPSSQGNSPLHF
TGTGCCAGCTCACCTTCGTCTCAGGGGAATTCACCCCTCCACTTT
>TRBJ1-6|-|-|TRBV27
CAIRQTYNSPLHF
TGTGCCATCCGACAGACCTATAATTCACCCCTCCACTTT
>TRBJ2-3|-|TRBD1|TRBV18
CASSPLTTQGTTDTQYF
TGTGCCAGCTCACCTCTAACTACACAGGGGACCACAGATACGCAGTATTTT
>TRBJ2-7|few|TRBD2|TRBV2
CASSEAAGTSGNPYEQYF
TGTGCCAGCAGTGAAGCCGCCGGGACTAGCGGGAACCCTTACGAGCAGTACTTC
>TRBJ2-7|-|TRBD1|TRBV5-5
CASSLGQGRSGTYEQYF
TGTGCCAGCAGCTTGGGACAGGGGAGGAGCGGCACCTACGAGCAGTACTTC
>TRBJ1-5|-|TRBD1|TRBV4-3
CASSQVGTGNQPQHF
TGCGCCAGCAGCCAAGTGGGGACAGGGAATCAGCCCCAGCATTTT
>TRBJ2-2|-|-|TRBV5-1
CASYSQGSTGELFF
TGCGCCAGCTACTCGCAGGGGTCCACCGGGGAGCTGTTTTTT
>TRBJ2-5|-|TRBD2|TRBV7-3
CASSFNFWWLAGAGTQYF
TGTGCCAGCAGCTTTAATTTCTGGTGGCTAGCGGGAGCTGGGACCCAGTACTTC
>TRBJ2-5|-|-|TRBV7-2
CASSWGPREETQYF
TGTGCCAGCAGTTGGGGGCCCAGGGAAGAGACCCAGTACTTC
>TRBJ1-1|-|-|TRBV2
CASTRTVNTEAFF
TGTGCCAGCACCAGGACAGTGAACACTGAAGCTTTCTTT
>TRBJ2-2|once|TRBD2|TRBV14
CASSLGLASTGELFF
TGTGCCAGCAGTCTCGGACTAGCTTCCACCGGGGAGCTGTTTTTT
>TRBJ2-7|-|-|TRBV21-1
CASSKADREAYEQYF
TGTGCCAGCAGCAAAGCGGACAGGGAGGCCTACGAGCAGTACTTC
>TRBJ1-4|few|-|TRBV7-2
CASKRSNEKLFF
TGTGCCAGCAAGCGGTCTAATGAAAAACTGTTTTTT
>TRBJ2-7|-|TRBD1|TRBV28
CASTRTGVSYEQYF
TGTGCCAGCACCAGGACAGGGGTATCCTACGAGCAGTACTTC
>TRBJ2-7|-|-|TRBV7-2
CASSLAVASSSYEQYF
TGTGCCAGCAGCTTAGCGGTCGCCTCGAGCTCCTACGAGCAGTACTTC
>TRBJ2-7|few|-|TRBV18
CASSPHANEQYF
TGTGCCAGCTCACCGCACGCTAACGAGCAGTACTTC
>TRBJ2-3|-|TRBD2|TRBV3-1/TRBV3-2
CASSQPGTSGRGADTQYF
TGTGCCAGCAGCCAACCCGGGACTAGCGGGCGCGGGGCAGATACGCAGTATTTT
>TRBJ2-1|-|-|TRBV7-9
CASSLVQSNEQFF
TGTGCCAGCAGCTTAGTACAGTCCAATGAGCAGTTCTTC
>TRBJ2-2|-|TRBD2|TRBV30
CAWRTSGTYTGELFF
TGTGCCTGGAGGACTAGCGGGACATACACCGGGGAGCTGTTTTTT
>TRBJ2-7|-|TRBD2|TRBV7-9
CASTLTAGGPEEQYF
TGTGCCAGCACTCTCACGGCGGGAGGGCCTGAAGAGCAGTACTTC
>TRBJ1-5|-|-|TRBV4-1
CASSQDSGTSSNQPQHF
TGCGCCAGCAGCCAAGATTCCGGGACATCAAGCAATCAGCCCCAGCATTTT
>TRBJ1-2|few|-|TRBV4-3
CASSQVSRSYGYTF
TGCGCCAGCAGCCAAGTTTCCCGGTCCTATGGCTACACCTTC
>TRBJ2-1|-|-|TRBV5-1
CASSFSTGEVNEQFF
TGCGCCAGCAGCTTTTCCACAGGTGAGGTCAATGAGCAGTTCTTC
>TRBJ1-3|-|TRBD1|TRBV6-6
CASSLPRDRGRNSPGNTIYF
TGTGCCAGCAGTCTGCCCAGGGACAGGGGGCGGAATAGCCCTGGAAACACCATATATTTT
>TRBJ1-1|-|-|TRBV3-1/TRBV3-2
CASSQINTEAFF
TGTGCCAGCAGCCAAATAAACACTGAAGCTTTCTTT
>TRBJ2-3|-|-|TRBV23-1
CASSQFVYPCTDTQYF
TGCGCCAGCAGTCAATTTGTCTACCCTTGCACAGATACGCAGTATTTT
>TRBJ2-1|-|TRBD2|TRBV28
CASSSRLLAGSYNEQFF
TGTGCCAGCAGTTCCAGGCTTCTAGCGGGCTCCTACAATGAGCAGTTCTTC
>TRBJ2-1|-|-|TRBV11-2
CASSLGRAGKPYNEQFF
TGTGCCAGCAGCTTAGGGAGAGCGGGCAAACCCTACAATGAGCAGTTCTTC
>TRBJ2-1|-|TRBD2|TRBV30
CAGRLAGNNEQFF
TGTGCCGGACGGCTAGCGGGTAACAATGAGCAGTTCTTC
>TRBJ2-2|-|-|TRBV10-3
CAISESPTVGKAGTGELFF
TGTGCCATCAGTGAGTCCCCCACGGTGGGGAAGGCGGGGACCGGGGAGCTGTTTTTT
>TRBJ2-6|-|-|TRBV5-1
CASSAALSGANVLTF
TGCGCCAGCAGCGCGGCCCTCTCTGGGGCCAACGTCCTGACTTTC
>TRBJ2-5|-|-|TRBV4-3
CASSQDRRLQETQYF
TGCGCCAGCAGCCAAGATCGGAGGCTACAAGAGACCCAGTACTTC
>TRBJ2-1|few|TRBD2|TRBV7-8
CASGRGGYNEQFF
TGTGCCAGCGGGCGGGGGGGATACAATGAGCAGTTCTTC
>TRBJ1-1|-|TRBD1|TRBV7-9
CASSVGIAGQGGSGAFF
TGTGCCAGCAGCGTGGGTATAGCGGGACAGGGGGGATCTGGAGCTTTCTTT
>TRBJ2-1|-|-|TRBV6-5
CASRGRNNEQFF
TGTGCCAGCAGGGGCCGGAACAATGAGCAGTTCTTC
>TRBJ1-3|-|TRBD1|TRBV10-3
CAISGGQGLVNTIYF
TGTGCCATCAGTGGGGGACAGGGCTTGGTCAACACCATATATTTT
>TRBJ1-3|-|-|TRBV4-1
CASSLRGGDTIYF
TGCGCCAGCAGCCTCAGGGGAGGGGACACCATATATTTT
>TRBJ1-2|-|TRBD1|TRBV24-1
CATSDHNQGVYGYTF
TGTGCCACCAGTGATCACAACCAGGGGGTTTACGGCTACACCTTC
>TRBJ1-6|-|-|TRBV6-2/TRBV6-3
CASSPLGSSYNSPLHF
TGTGCCAGCAGCCCTTTGGGGAGCTCCTATAATTCACCCCTCCACTTT
>TRBJ2-7|once|-|TRBV6-5
CASYAGVYEQYF
TGTGCCAGCTACGCAGGGGTCTACGAGCAGTACTTC
>TRBJ1-2|once|TRBD1|TRBV18
CASSDRDRGPLYGYTF
TGTGCCAGCTCGGACCGGGACAGGGGTCCCCTCTATGGCTACACCTTC
>TRBJ2-7|-|TRBD1|TRBV6-5
CASRRDRSSYEQYF
TGTGCCAGCAGGAGGGACAGGAGCTCCTACGAGCAGTACTTC
>TRBJ1-3|-|-|TRBV2
CASSRGRSGNTIYF
TGTGCCAGCAGCAGGGGTAGATCTGGAAACACCATATATTTT
>TRBJ2-5|-|-|TRBV28
CASSSFGAPETQYF
TGTGCCAGCAGTTCATTTGGAGCGCCAGAGACCCAGTACTTC
>TRBJ1-4|-|-|TRBV6-5
CATLAVNEKLFF
TGTGCCACCTTGGCCGTTAATGAAAAACTGTTTTTT
>TRBJ1-5|-|-|TRBV7-9
CASSFPSQPQHF
TGTGCCAGCAGCTTCCCGAGTCAGCCCCAGCATTTT
>TRBJ2-3|-|-|TRBV10-2
CASRGSPGLSKGTDTQYF
TGCGCCAGCAGGGGTTCACCGGGACTCTCAAAAGGGACAGATACGCAGTATTTT
>TRBJ2-2|-|-|TRBV14
CASSQAGLTGELFF
TGTGCCAGCAGCCAGGCAGGGCTCACCGGGGAGCTGTTTTTT
>TRBJ1-3|once|TRBD1|TRBV27
CASSTSGTGGGNTIYF
TGTGCCAGCAGTACCTCCGGGACAGGGGGCGGAAACACCATATATTTT